The 10 T cell receptor beta chains listed next were all sequenced from one sample in a study of T-cell memory formation after mild COVID-19. Using its own MiXCR run on the 5' RACE reads, TCRdb lists one record per CDR3 protein. The table records a few hundred thousand distinct CDR3 sequences, around a fifth of them present only once. Sequencing used PBMCs or a T cell subset sorted from them (not recorded which). These receptors were obtained from an adult woman who had mild COVID-19 (a few samples of this study predate the infection). Cell type and time point are not known.

The chain recombines TRBV20-1 with TRBJ2-7; 9 nucleotides align to TRBD1. The trim removed 5 bases at V and 6 bases at J, leaving 11 bases unmatched. This CDR3 contains 14 residues. Germline assignment: CDR1 DFQATT and CDR2 SNEGSKA (reference sequence). CDR3 coding DNA: TGCAGTGCTCAAGGCGGGACAGGGAGCGGCGAGCAGTACTTC. This encodes CSAQGGTGSGEQYF.

This chain uses TRBV9 with TRBJ2-3; D remains ambiguous. Deletions cut 0 bases from V and 4 bases from J, with 6 bases between. Germline V gene data show CDR1 as SGDLS and CDR2 as YYNGEE. This CDR3 has 13 amino acids. The CDR3 coding sequence is TGTGCCAGCAGCGTAGGACAACCAGATACGCAGTATTTT. This gives the protein CASSVGQPDTQYF.

The J gene is TRBJ2-1, the V gene TRBV20-1; 12 bases line up with TRBD2. The V and J ends lost 5 bases and 4 bases, in that order; junction bases with no gene match: 6. Germline-derived CDR1 and CDR2 are DFQATT and SNEGSKA (reference sequence). CDR3 length equals 15 residues. CDR3 nucleotides: TGCAGTGCTCGGACTAGCGGGGTCTTATACAATGAGCAGTTCTTC. Translating gives CSARTSGVLYNEQFF.

This clonotype was recorded a few times. The chain has TRBV9 and TRBJ1-1; D is unresolved. Germline V gene data show CDR1 as SGDLS and CDR2 as YYNGEE. Trimming pared 3 bases from V and 3 bases from J, leaving 18 bases between. This CDR3 is 16 amino acids long. The CDR3 DNA sequence: TGTGCCAGCAGCGAGGGCGACACAGAATTGTACACTGAAGCTTTCTTT. Translating it yields CASSEGDTELYTEAFF.

V usage is TRBV6-6 and J usage is TRBJ1-1, with D hard to call. Germline V lookup: CDR1 MNHNY, CDR2 SVGAGI (reference sequence). With 2 bases removed from V and 8 bases from J, the gap between germline ends came to 9 bases. The length of the CDR3 is 12 residues. CDR3 coding DNA: TGTGCCAGCAGTTACGAGGTTCCCGAAGCTTTCTTT. It encodes CASSYEVPEAFF.

V usage is TRBV6-1 and J usage is TRBJ2-2; D is possibly TRBD2 (6 bases). CDR3 length: 13 residues. Trimming shortened V by 2 bases and J by 6 bases, and 7 bases separated the two germline ends. Germline values: CDR1 MNHNS, CDR2 SASEGT. The CDR3 DNA reads as TGTGCCAGCAGTGAATCGGGGGCCGGGGAGCTGTTTTTT. Its translation: CASSESGAGELFF.

The V call is TRBV7-9, the J call TRBJ2-3, with D unclear. V lost 8 bases to trimming and J lost 0 bases, with 9 bases between them. CDR1 is SEHNR, CDR2 FQNEAQ, per germline (reference sequence). This CDR3 has 13 amino acids. The CDR3 loop is CASRASSTDTQYF. The CDR3 DNA reads as TGTGCCAGCCGGGCGTCTAGCACAGATACGCAGTATTTT.

The sample holds a few counts of this clonotype. The chain joins TRBV19 to TRBJ2-3; 9 bases line up with TRBD2. This CDR3 contains 16 residues. V shed 0 bases, J shed 5 bases, and the junction held 6 bases outside the gene matches. Germline CDR1 reads LNHDA; CDR2 reads SQIVND (reference sequence). The CDR3 sequence: CASSIEGLAGQDTQYF. The CDR3, as DNA: TGTGCCAGTAGTATAGAGGGCCTAGCGGGACAAGATACGCAGTATTTT.

The rearrangement joins TRBV21-1 to TRBJ1-2. TRBV21-1 is tagged as a pseudogene. This CDR3 is 12 amino acids long. DNA for the CDR3: TGTGCCAGCAGCAAAGGCAGCTATGGCTACACCTTC. This codes for CASSKGSYGYTF.

The V and J genes are TRBV28 and TRBJ2-7, with D perhaps matching TRBD1 (6 bases). The germline CDR1 and CDR2 sequences are MDHEN and SYDVKM. The CDR3 covers 15 residues. Trimming removed 6 bases from V and 1 base from J, with 16 bases in between. The CDR3 loop is CASSRLRQASYEQYF. The CDR3 DNA reads TGTGCCAGCAGCCGTCTCCGACAGGCATCCTACGAGCAGTACTTC. Complete variable domain (other parts from reference TRBV28 and TRBJ2-7): DVKVTQSSRYLVKRTGEKVFLECVQDMDHENMFWYRQDPGLGLRLIYFSYDVKMKEKGDIPEGYSVSREKKERFSLILESASTNQTSMYLCASSRLRQASYEQYFGPGTRLTVT.